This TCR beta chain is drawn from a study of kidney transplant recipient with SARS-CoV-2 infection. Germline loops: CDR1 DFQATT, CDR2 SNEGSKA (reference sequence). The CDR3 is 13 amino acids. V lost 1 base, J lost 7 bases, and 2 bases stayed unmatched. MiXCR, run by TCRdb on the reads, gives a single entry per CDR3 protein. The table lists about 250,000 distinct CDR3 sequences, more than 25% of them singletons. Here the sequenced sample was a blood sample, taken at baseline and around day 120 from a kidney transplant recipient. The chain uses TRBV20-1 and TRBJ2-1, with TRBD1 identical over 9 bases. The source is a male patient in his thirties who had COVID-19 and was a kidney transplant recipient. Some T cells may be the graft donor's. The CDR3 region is CSARGDRDNEQFF. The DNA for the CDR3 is TGCAGTGCTAGAGGGGACAGGGATAATGAGCAGTTCTTC.